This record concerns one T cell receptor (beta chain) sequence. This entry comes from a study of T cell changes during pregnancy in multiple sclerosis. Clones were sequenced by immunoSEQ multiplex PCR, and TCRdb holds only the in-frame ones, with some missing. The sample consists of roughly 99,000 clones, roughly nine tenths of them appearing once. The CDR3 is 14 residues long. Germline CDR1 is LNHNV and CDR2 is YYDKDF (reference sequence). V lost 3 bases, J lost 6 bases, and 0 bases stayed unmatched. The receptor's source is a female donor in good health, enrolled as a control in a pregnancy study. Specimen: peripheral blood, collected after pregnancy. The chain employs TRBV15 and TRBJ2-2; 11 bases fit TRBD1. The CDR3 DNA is TGTGCCACCAGCAGGGACAGGGGGCCCGGGGAGCTGTTTTTT. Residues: CATSRDRGPGELFF.